A single sample is the source of the 12 T cell receptor beta chains below, sequenced in a study of blood T cell repertoires in COVID-19. Clones were read by immunoSEQ multiplex PCR, and TCRdb kept only the in-frame ones, dropping some. The sample records under 200,000 clones, about 89% being singletons. Sequencing used peripheral blood. Source of these receptors: a man between 70 and 80 years old with acute or convalescent COVID-19.

CDR3 in DNA: TGTGCCAGCTCACCTTCGGACAGGGTTGGCTACACCTTC. This translates into CASSPSDRVGYTF. V is TRBV18 and J is TRBJ1-2, with TRBD1 identical over 8 bases. The germline CDR1 and CDR2 sequences are KGHSH and LQKENI. This CDR3 comprises 13 residues. V shed 3 bases and J 7 bases; nucleotides not matched to a gene: 4.

The chain carries TRBV12-3 or TRBV12-4 and TRBJ2-7, with D perhaps matching TRBD1 (5 bases). V shed 2 bases and J shed 2 bases, with 7 bases lying between them. The CDR3 loop spans 13 amino acids. CDR3 amino acids: CASSLSGTYEQYF. The CDR3 DNA reads TGTGCCAGCAGTTTATCAGGGACCTACGAGCAGTACTTC.

The chain couples TRBV7-2 to TRBJ1-3, with D uncertain. CDR3 length equals 14 residues. V was shortened by 6 bases and J by 1 base, with 10 bases between the two germline ends. Per germline, CDR1 SGHTA and CDR2 FQGNSA. The CDR3 DNA reads TGTGCCAGCAGGATAAGTCGGTCTGGAAACACCATATATTTT. As protein: CASRISRSGNTIYF.

V and J are TRBV28 and TRBJ1-2, with D unresolved. The CDR3 is 14 amino acids. The germline V gene encodes CDR1 MDHEN and CDR2 SYDVKM. With 4 bases removed from V and 0 bases from J, the gap between germline ends came to 9 bases. The CDR3, as DNA: TGTGCCAGCAGTTACCCACAGACTAACTATGGCTACACCTTC. Translated: CASSYPQTNYGYTF.

The chain employs TRBV9 and TRBJ2-5; tentatively, D is TRBD2 (6 bases). The CDR3 consists of 16 residues. Trimming took off 1 base at V and 4 bases at J, with 17 bases between the two ends. In germline, CDR1 is SGDLS, CDR2 YYNGEE. CDR3 bases: TGTGCCAGCAGCGTAATCCCTTCGTGGGGGGTAGAGACCCAGTACTTC. Encoded protein: CASSVIPSWGVETQYF.

This rearrangement joins TRBV11-3 to TRBJ2-6; 11 bases are shared with TRBD1. The CDR3 spans 19 residues. Germline lookup yields CDR1 SGHNT and CDR2 YENEEA. With V trimmed by 5 bases and J by 1 base, 10 bases remained unmatched. The CDR3 DNA is TGTGCCAGCAGCCAGACGCGGGGACAGGGGGTGTCTGGGGCCAACGTCCTGACTTTC. This codes for CASSQTRGQGVSGANVLTF.

The rearrangement uses TRBV3-1 (or the pseudogene TRBV3-2) and TRBJ2-1; 9 bases map to TRBD2. In germline, CDR1 is LGHDT, CDR2 YNNKEL (reference sequence). The V segment lost 0 bases and the J segment 16 bases; nucleotides outside the gene matches: 7. There are 13 residues in the CDR3. The chain's CDR3 is CASSQEGSGSSFF. CDR3 coding DNA: TGTGCCAGCAGCCAAGAGGGTAGCGGGAGTAGTTTCTTC.

The rearrangement uses TRBV11-3 and TRBJ1-3; 9 nucleotides agree with TRBD1. V shed 5 bases and J 3 bases; nucleotides not matched to a gene: 5. The CDR3 is made up of 15 amino acids. CDR1 is SGHNT and CDR2 is YENEEA in the germline V gene. CDR3 in amino acids: CASSPGTGNGNTIYF. The CDR3 DNA reads as TGTGCCAGCAGCCCCGGGACAGGGAATGGAAACACCATATATTTT. The full variable domain, completed using reference TRBV11-3 and TRBJ1-3, is EAGVVQSPRYKIIEKKQPVAFWCNPISGHNTLYWYLQNLGQGPELLIRYENEEAVDDSQLPKDRFSAERLKGVDSTLKIQPAELGDSAVYLCASSPGTGNGNTIYFGEGSWLTVV.

J is TRBJ2-3 and V is TRBV7-2; D is unresolved. V dropped 4 bases and J dropped 0 bases, with 8 bases sitting between them. CDR1 is SGHTA, CDR2 FQGNSA, per germline. The length of the CDR3 is 14 residues. The CDR3 protein is CASSYDGSTDTQYF. The DNA of the CDR3 is TGTGCCAGCAGCTATGACGGGAGCACAGATACGCAGTATTTT.

This clone was seen a handful of times. The CDR3 DNA reads as TGTGCCAGCAGCGCCAGCCGGACAGGGCACCGCTATAATTCACCCCTCCACTTT. Protein sequence: CASSASRTGHRYNSPLHF. V and J are TRBV7-2 and TRBJ1-6, with 8 bases that match TRBD1. The V segment lost 5 bases and the J segment 3 bases; nucleotides outside the gene matches: 12. CDR3 size: 18 residues. Germline lookup yields CDR1 SGHTA and CDR2 FQGNSA.

This chain's CDR3 is CASREAGYTDTQYF. The CDR3 DNA reads as TGTGCCAGTAGGGAAGCGGGGTACACAGATACGCAGTATTTT. This chain joins TRBV19 and TRBJ2-3, with 7 nucleotides matching TRBD2. V trimming: 6 bases; J trimming: 2 bases; junction bases outside the gene matches: 5. The CDR3 consists of 14 residues. Germline V lookup: CDR1 LNHDA, CDR2 SQIVND (reference sequence).

The gene calls are TRBV24-1 and TRBJ2-1; 9 positions match TRBD1. The CDR3 contains 15 residues. The J segment lost 10 bases and the V segment lost 4 bases, leaving 10 bases of the junction unmatched. CDR1 is KGHDR, CDR2 SFDVKD, per germline. CDR3 sequence (DNA): TGTGCCACCAGTGAGACCGGGACAGGGACTCCGGAGCAGTTCTTC. This translates into CATSETGTGTPEQFF.